Listed here is a single TCR beta chain. What this receptor recognizes is not known. No base-level quality is on record; no much larger clone is a single base apart. This record belongs to a study of blood T cell repertoires in COVID-19 (dated by TCRdb to 2020 to 2021). At the level of the whole study: Collaborator samples came from the United States, Italy and Spain and covered acute and convalescent phases of COVID-19. The prospective study material was composed of cDNA or gDNA derived from T cells, B-cell-depleted T cells, or PBMCs. The dataset comprised deeply sampled blood TCRbeta repertoires from subjects exposed to, actively infected with, or recovered from COVID-19. The repertoires were released in a freely available public database meant as a resource for research on the immune response to SARS-CoV-2. The samples were drawn from the first 160 participants of the ongoing ImmuneRACE study and from 950 to 1,500 subjects provided by 6 global collaborators. Nearly every sample came with metadata listing a de-identified subject ID, COVID-19 status, age in years and sex. Where available, HLA class I and class II types were obtained from metadata supplied by the sample provider rather than from assay-based typing.

Looking up the germline V gene yields CDR1 KGHSH and CDR2 LQKENI. The CDR3 runs 16 amino acids, cysteine and phenylalanine included. The read is trimmed to its CDR3 DNA, 48 bases read in frame from base 1. V is cut by 3 bases and J by 0 bases, and the space between the germline ends is 12 bases. General study outcomes and caveats: Clinical and demographic metadata were provided uncurated, with the amount varying by source and participant.

TCRbeta CDR3 regions were amplified from genomic DNA by means of the immunoSEQ Assay, a bias-controlled multiplex PCR. As for how the authors treated the data: The number of nucleated cells in each sample was estimated from the amplification of reference gene primers within the assay. To quantify the absolute abundance of each unique TCRbeta CDR3 rearrangement, sequence reads were collapsed and filtered. For each sample, productive Simpson clonality was calculated as the square root of Simpson's diversity index over productive rearrangements. The table comes from immuneACCESS by way of TCRdb, which keeps in-frame sequences with V and J called. Part of the clones is missing from these tables; in studies checked, under half for an unresolved V gene and the rest for unknown reasons. V and J calls and clone size are given by that table; D and trimming were obtained from the DNA. This sample holds about 51,000 clones; about 91% were observed only once. The ten largest clones add up to approximately 2.8% of the sample.

Each collaborating institution followed its own protocols to collect whole blood in K2EDTA tubes. For TCRbeta analysis, collaborator samples were shipped as frozen whole blood, as isolated PBMCs, or as DNA extracted from either sample type. The clonotype comes from a man over 45 with acute or convalescent COVID-19. The sequence is built from TRBV18 and TRBJ1-3; a tentative D call is TRBD1 (5 bases match). The source material was peripheral blood. The nucleotide sequence reads as follows: TGTGCCAGCTCACCCCCGGGCCAGGGCTCTGGAAACACCATATATTTT. Translated, it gives CASSPPGQGSGNTIYF.